One T cell receptor (beta chain) is described in this entry. The CDR3 spans 17 residues. The V segment lost 2 bases and the J segment 3 bases; nucleotides outside the gene matches: 8. Per the germline V gene, CDR1 is MNHEY and CDR2 is SVGAGI. Using its own MiXCR run on the RACE reads, TCRdb lists one record per CDR3 protein. The sample lists approximately 68,000 distinct CDR3 sequences, 7.5% to 9.5% occurring once. Time point denoted: patch test 2, 6 weeks after DPC sensitization. The treatment denotes: therapeutic diphenylcyclopropenone sensitization with weekly scalp DPC. Blood draws came before every patch-test application. This sample was included in a study of human T cells and chemical hapten exposure.

The origin of this receptor is a woman between 50 and 59 years old with alopecia areata. Some clones in this sample may be carry-over from other donors' samples. The sample consisted of whole blood, taken in connection with sensitization to the hapten diphenylcyclopropenone (DPC). The chain couples TRBV6-5 to TRBJ2-3; 10 nucleotides agree with TRBD2. The CDR3 coding sequence is TGTGCCAGCAGTTACGAAAGCGGGAGGGCCGGGACAGATACGCAGTATTTT. Translation: CASSYESGRAGTDTQYF.